These 25 T cell receptor beta chains originate from one sample sequenced in a study of blood T cell repertoires in COVID-19. The assay was immunoSEQ multiplex PCR, and TCRdb's table has in-frame clones only and misses some. The sample has approximately 89,000 clones, less than 85% seen once. The sequencing input was peripheral blood. These receptors were taken from a woman of 80 years or more with acute or convalescent COVID-19.

The genes are TRBV7-6 and TRBJ2-5; 9 nucleotides match TRBD2. This CDR3 contains 15 residues. V trimming: 5 bases; J trimming: 1 base; junction bases outside the gene matches: 5. Germline CDR1 SGHVS, CDR2 FNYEAQ. The CDR3 DNA sequence: TGTGCCAGCAGCCGAAATAGCGGGAGCCAAGAGACCCAGTACTTC. Amino acids: CASSRNSGSQETQYF. The variable domain in full, with the rest retrieved from reference TRBV7-6 and TRBJ2-5, is GAGVSQSPRYKVTKRGQDVALRCDPISGHVSLYWYRQALGQGPEFLTYFNYEAQQDKSGLPNDRFSAERPEGSISTLTIQRTEQRDSAMYRCASSRNSGSQETQYFGPGTRLLVL.

This chain joins TRBV12-5 and TRBJ2-3; perhaps TRBD1 as D (5 bases). Looked up from germline, CDR1 is LGHNT and CDR2 is FRNRAP. The ends were cut back, 6 bases at V and 2 bases at J, with 18 bases in the middle. This CDR3 comprises 16 residues. The CDR3 DNA follows: TGTGCTAGTGGCGGACCCGACAGATTTAACACAGATACGCAGTATTTT. This codes for CASGGPDRFNTDTQYF. Together with reference TRBV12-5 and TRBJ2-3, the CDR3 gives the full variable domain: DARVTQTPRHKVTEMGQEVTMRCQPILGHNTVFWYRQTMMQGLELLAYFRNRAPLDDSGMPKDRFSAEMPDATLATLKIQPSEPRDSAVYFCASGGPDRFNTDTQYFGPGTRLTVL.

This clone has only a few counts. The V gene is TRBV5-4, the J gene TRBJ2-5; tentatively, D is TRBD1 (7 bases). Deletions cut 2 bases from V and 5 bases from J, with 16 bases between. CDR3 length: 15 amino acids. Germline V gene sequence: CDR1 SGHNT, CDR2 YYREEE (reference sequence). The CDR3 protein is CASSLSWAGGETQYF. The DNA for the CDR3 is TGTGCCAGCAGCTTAAGTTGGGCAGGGGGGGAGACCCAGTACTTC.

In its sample, this clone was seen once. J is TRBJ2-3 and V is TRBV19; 7 bases are shared with TRBD2. Germline V gene lookup returns CDR1 LNHDA and CDR2 SQIVND (reference sequence). The CDR3 has 17 amino acids. J lost 1 base, V lost 3 bases, and 10 bases had no gene match. CDR3 loop: CASSIRLAAVRTDTQYF. In DNA, the CDR3 is TGTGCCAGTAGTATCAGACTAGCTGCCGTCCGCACAGATACGCAGTATTTT.

The V and J genes are TRBV5-5 and TRBJ2-3, with a possible D match to TRBD1 (5 bases). Germline lookup yields CDR1 SGHKS and CDR2 YYEKEE (reference sequence). The CDR3 consists of 15 residues. V was trimmed by 1 base and J by 3 bases, leaving 12 bases between them. In DNA form, the CDR3 reads TGTGCCAGCAGCTTGCAGGGCTACGGAACAGATACGCAGTATTTT. Amino acids: CASSLQGYGTDTQYF.

This rearrangement joins TRBV18 to TRBJ1-4; 8 bases align to TRBD1. Per the germline V gene, CDR1 is KGHSH and CDR2 is LQKENI. This CDR3 spans 19 amino acids. Unmatched junction bases numbered 17, after V lost 1 base and J lost 7 bases. The CDR3 here is CASSPLLTGENLRGEKLFF. Written as DNA, the CDR3 is TGTGCCAGCTCACCACTCTTGACAGGGGAGAACCTTAGAGGTGAAAAACTGTTTTTT.

J is TRBJ2-5 and V is TRBV2; maybe TRBD2 (5 bases). The CDR3 runs 14 residues. Germline loops: CDR1 SNHLY, CDR2 FYNNEI. Between the trimmed V and J ends, which lost 4 bases and 0 bases, there was a span of 9 bases. The CDR3: CASSGGHYQETQYF. Written as DNA, the CDR3 is TGTGCCAGCAGTGGAGGGCACTACCAAGAGACCCAGTACTTC.

As DNA, the CDR3 is TGCAGCGTTGGGTGGGACAGGGTTAAAAACATTCAGTACTTC. It specifies CSVGWDRVKNIQYF. This chain connects TRBV29-1 to TRBJ2-4, with 9 positions matching TRBD1. CDR3 length: 14 amino acids. The V segment lost 4 bases and the J segment 4 bases; nucleotides outside the gene matches: 5. CDR1 and CDR2 (germline): SQVTM, ANQGSEA.

The chain combines TRBV2 with TRBJ1-4; 10 nucleotides match TRBD1. The CDR3 is made up of 16 amino acids. The germline V gene encodes CDR1 SNHLY and CDR2 FYNNEI. With V trimmed by 5 bases and J by 8 bases, 11 bases remained unmatched. The CDR3 DNA reads as TGTGCCAGCAGTTCCCCCGGGACAGGGGTGCAGGAAAAACTGTTTTTT. Its translation: CASSSPGTGVQEKLFF.

This clone was recorded once. CDR3 sequence (DNA): TGTGCCAGCAGCCGCACAGGGGGACCTTACAATGAGCAGTTCTTC. Its translation: CASSRTGGPYNEQFF. The V call is TRBV5-5, the J call TRBJ2-1; 8 nucleotides align to TRBD1. This CDR3 comprises 15 residues. The trim removed 4 bases at V and 4 bases at J, leaving 7 bases unmatched. From germline, CDR1 is SGHKS and CDR2 YYEKEE (reference sequence).

This chain uses TRBV5-5 with TRBJ1-2; the match to TRBD1 covers 10 bases. Germline CDR1 reads SGHKS; CDR2 reads YYEKEE (reference sequence). CDR3 size: 14 residues. V gave up 5 bases and J gave up 2 bases; unmatched junction bases: 3. The CDR3 loop is CASSRQGANYGYTF. The DNA of the CDR3 is TGTGCCAGCAGTCGACAGGGGGCGAACTATGGCTACACCTTC. The whole variable domain, remainder taken from reference TRBV5-5 and TRBJ1-2, is DAGVTQSPTHLIKTRGQQVTLRCSPISGHKSVSWYQQVLGQGPQFIFQYYEKEERGRGNFPDRFSARQFPNYSSELNVNALLLGDSALYLCASSRQGANYGYTFGSGTRLTVV.

This chain uses TRBV11-2 with TRBJ1-1; 8 bases are shared with TRBD1. The CDR3 is made up of 15 amino acids. V was pared by 1 base and J by 4 bases, with 5 bases of the junction left unmatched. From germline, CDR1 is SGHAT and CDR2 FQNNGV. Here the CDR3 reads CASSLGQGWATEAFF. The CDR3 DNA follows: TGTGCCAGCAGCTTAGGACAGGGGTGGGCCACTGAAGCTTTCTTT.

The rearrangement joins TRBV7-9 to TRBJ2-7, with D maybe TRBD2 (7 bases). V lost 1 base, J lost 6 bases, and 16 bases lay in between. Looked up from germline, CDR1 is SEHNR and CDR2 is FQNEAQ (reference sequence). CDR3 length: 15 amino acids. CDR3 sequence: CASSLDMGGGGEQYF. The CDR3 DNA follows: TGTGCCAGCAGCTTAGATATGGGCGGGGGCGGCGAGCAGTACTTC. Full variable domain (remainder filled in from reference TRBV7-9 and TRBJ2-7): DTGVSQNPRHKITKRGQNVTFRCDPISEHNRLYWYRQTLGQGPEFLTYFQNEAQLEKSRLLSDRFSAERPKGSFSTLEIQRTEQGDSAMYLCASSLDMGGGGEQYFGPGTRLTVT.

The rearrangement uses TRBV6-5 and TRBJ1-4, with D possibly TRBD1 on 5 matching bases. Per the germline V gene, CDR1 is MNHEY and CDR2 is SVGAGI. Trimming took off 8 bases at V and 8 bases at J, with 9 bases between the two ends. The CDR3 has 11 residues. In DNA, the CDR3 is TGTGCCAGCGGTCGGGGGGAAAAACTGTTTTTT. It specifies CASGRGEKLFF.

CDR3 loop: CASSQGANTEAFF. The DNA of the CDR3 is TGTGCCAGCAGCCAGGGGGCGAACACTGAAGCTTTCTTT. The chain uses TRBV3-1 (or the pseudogene TRBV3-2) and TRBJ1-1; D is possibly TRBD1 (6 bases). Germline V gene sequence: CDR1 LGHDT, CDR2 YNNKEL (reference sequence). There are 13 residues in the CDR3. With 3 bases removed from V and 1 base from J, the gap between germline ends came to 6 bases.

The chain combines TRBV12-3 or TRBV12-4 with TRBJ1-2, with TRBD1 matching 9 bases. The V segment lost 5 bases and the J segment 3 bases; nucleotides outside the gene matches: 1. The CDR3 length is 13 residues. The CDR3 spells CASSRDRDYGYTF. The CDR3 nucleotides read TGTGCCAGCAGTCGGGACAGGGACTATGGCTACACCTTC.

This chain uses TRBV29-1 with TRBJ1-2, with D uncertain. This CDR3 has 13 amino acids. Germline loops: CDR1 SQVTM, CDR2 ANQGSEA. Between the trimmed V and J ends, which lost 0 bases and 6 bases, there was a span of 11 bases. The CDR3 nucleotides are TGCAGCGTTGAAGAACCTGGCAACCATGGCTACACCTTC. Its translation: CSVEEPGNHGYTF.

The rearrangement uses TRBV7-2 and TRBJ2-7, with D perhaps TRBD1 (6 bases). The V gene's germline CDR1 is SGHTA and CDR2 FQGNSA. The V gene lost 2 bases and the J gene lost 7 bases, with 12 bases spanning the gap. The CDR3 has 13 amino acids. The CDR3 is CASSLRGLGEQYF. CDR3 nucleotides: TGTGCCAGCAGCTTAAGGGGGTTGGGAGAGCAGTACTTC.

This clone was counted once. This chain joins TRBV4-2 and TRBJ2-1; the match to TRBD1 covers 8 bases. Germline CDR1 and CDR2: LGHNA and YNFKEQ. The CDR3 runs 14 residues. After removal of 2 bases from V and 8 bases from J, the junction contained 5 bases not matched to a gene. The CDR3 sequence is CASSQSTGADEQFF. The CDR3 DNA sequence: TGTGCCAGCAGCCAATCGACAGGGGCGGATGAGCAGTTCTTC.

V and J are TRBV6-1 and TRBJ1-2; TRBD1 might be the D (5 bases). Germline CDR1 MNHNS, CDR2 SASEGT. V shed 2 bases and J shed 4 bases, with 14 bases lying between them. The CDR3 contains 15 residues. The chain's CDR3 is CASSELRQGTYGYTF. The CDR3 coding sequence is TGTGCCAGCAGTGAACTAAGGCAGGGAACCTATGGCTACACCTTC.

The chain links TRBV19 to TRBJ2-2, with D tentatively TRBD1 (6 bases). CDR1 is LNHDA and CDR2 is SQIVND in the germline V gene (reference sequence). Trimming pared 3 bases from V and 4 bases from J, leaving 9 bases between. The CDR3 has 14 amino acids. The DNA for the CDR3 is TGTGCCAGTAGTATTTCAGGGGTCACCGGGGAGCTGTTTTTT. It translates to CASSISGVTGELFF.

The chain recombines TRBV11-1 with TRBJ2-7, with a possible D match to TRBD1 (6 bases). V lost 2 bases to trimming and J lost 3 bases, with 14 bases between them. This CDR3 is 15 amino acids long. Germline CDR1 and CDR2: SGHAT and FQDESV (reference sequence). CDR3 nucleotide sequence: TGTGCCAGCAGCTTACAGGGGCGGCTTTTCTACGAGCAGTACTTC. Translation: CASSLQGRLFYEQYF.

The chain couples TRBV7-9 to TRBJ2-3, with a tentative D call TRBD2 (5 bases). The CDR3 has 16 residues. V was trimmed by 0 bases and J by 2 bases, leaving 12 bases between them. Germline V gene lookup returns CDR1 SEHNR and CDR2 FQNEAQ (reference sequence). The CDR3: CASSLAEGAFTDTQYF. CDR3 in DNA: TGTGCCAGCAGCTTAGCAGAGGGTGCCTTCACAGATACGCAGTATTTT.

The CDR3 nucleotides are TGTGCCAGCAGCGGAAGGGACAGGGGGTCGATCATTCAGTACTTC. This codes for CASSGRDRGSIIQYF. The chain combines TRBV5-4 with TRBJ2-4, with 11 bases fitting TRBD1. Germline values: CDR1 SGHNT, CDR2 YYREEE (reference sequence). The CDR3 runs to 15 residues. V gave up 4 bases and J gave up 9 bases; unmatched junction bases: 9.

V usage is TRBV27 and J usage is TRBJ2-1; TRBD2 matches 9 bases. The CDR3 is made up of 16 amino acids. J was trimmed by 5 bases and V by 6 bases; bases with no gene match: 11. Looked up from germline, CDR1 is MNHEY and CDR2 is SMNVEV (reference sequence). The CDR3 nucleotides read TGTGCCAGCAGACGACCCGGGACTAGCCAAAACAATGAGCAGTTCTTC. It is translated as CASRRPGTSQNNEQFF.